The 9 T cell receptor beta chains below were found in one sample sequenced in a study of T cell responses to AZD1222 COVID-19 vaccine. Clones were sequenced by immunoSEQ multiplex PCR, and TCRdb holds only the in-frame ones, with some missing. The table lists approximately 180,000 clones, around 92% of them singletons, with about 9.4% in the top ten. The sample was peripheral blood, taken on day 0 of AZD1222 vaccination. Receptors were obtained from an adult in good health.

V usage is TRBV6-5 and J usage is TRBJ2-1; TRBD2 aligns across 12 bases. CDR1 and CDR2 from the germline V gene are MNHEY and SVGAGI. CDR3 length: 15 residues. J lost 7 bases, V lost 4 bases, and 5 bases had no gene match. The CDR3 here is CASSSGLAGLNEQFF. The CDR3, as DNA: TGTGCCAGCAGTTCTGGACTAGCGGGACTGAATGAGCAGTTCTTC.

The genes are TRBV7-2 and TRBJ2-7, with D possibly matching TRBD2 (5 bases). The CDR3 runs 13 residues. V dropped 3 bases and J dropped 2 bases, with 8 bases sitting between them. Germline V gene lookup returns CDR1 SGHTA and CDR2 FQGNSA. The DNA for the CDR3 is TGTGCCAGCAGCTTCGGAGGCCCCTACGAGCAGTACGTC. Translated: CASSFGGPYEQYV.

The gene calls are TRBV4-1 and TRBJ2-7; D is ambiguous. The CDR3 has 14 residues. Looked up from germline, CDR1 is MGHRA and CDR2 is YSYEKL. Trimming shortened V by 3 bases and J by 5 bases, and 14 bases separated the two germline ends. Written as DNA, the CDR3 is TGCGCCAGCAGCCATGTGATGAAGGGCCACGAGCAGTACTTC. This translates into CASSHVMKGHEQYF.

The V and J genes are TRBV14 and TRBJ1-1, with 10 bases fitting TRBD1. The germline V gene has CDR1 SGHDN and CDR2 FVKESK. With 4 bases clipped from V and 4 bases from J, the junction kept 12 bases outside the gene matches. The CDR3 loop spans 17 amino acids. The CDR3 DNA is TGTGCCAGCAGCCCATCCGGACAGGGGGGATACGCCACTGAAGCTTTCTTT. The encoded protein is CASSPSGQGGYATEAFF.

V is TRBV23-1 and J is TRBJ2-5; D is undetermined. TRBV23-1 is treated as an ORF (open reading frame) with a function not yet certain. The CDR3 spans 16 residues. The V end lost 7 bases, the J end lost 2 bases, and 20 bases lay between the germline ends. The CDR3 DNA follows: TGCGCCAGCACCCCCCTTCGATTGGGCCTGCAAGAGACCCAGTACTTC. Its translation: CASTPLRLGLQETQYF.

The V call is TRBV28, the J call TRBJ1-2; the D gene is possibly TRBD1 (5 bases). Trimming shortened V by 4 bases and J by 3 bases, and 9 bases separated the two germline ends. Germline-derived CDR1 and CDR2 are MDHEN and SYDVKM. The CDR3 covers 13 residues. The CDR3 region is CASSSGTYYGYTF. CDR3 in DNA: TGTGCCAGCAGTTCCGGGACGTACTATGGCTACACCTTC.

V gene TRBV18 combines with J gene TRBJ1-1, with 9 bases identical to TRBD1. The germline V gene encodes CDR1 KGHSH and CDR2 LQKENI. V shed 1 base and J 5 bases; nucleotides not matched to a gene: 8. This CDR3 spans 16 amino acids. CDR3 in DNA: TGTGCCAGCTCACCACAGGCCACAGGGGGCGCGACTGAAGCTTTCTTT. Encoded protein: CASSPQATGGATEAFF.

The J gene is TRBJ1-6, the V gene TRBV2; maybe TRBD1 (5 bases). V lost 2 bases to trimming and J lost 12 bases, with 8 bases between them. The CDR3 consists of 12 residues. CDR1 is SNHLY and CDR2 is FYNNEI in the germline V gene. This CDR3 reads CASSEWGGPLHF. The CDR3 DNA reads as TGTGCCAGCAGTGAATGGGGGGGACCCCTCCACTTT.

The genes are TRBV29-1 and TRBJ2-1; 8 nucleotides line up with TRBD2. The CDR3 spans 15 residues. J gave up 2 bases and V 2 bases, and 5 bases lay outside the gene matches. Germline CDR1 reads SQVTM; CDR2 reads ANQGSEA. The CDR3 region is CSVEYAGGPYNEQFF. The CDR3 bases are TGCAGCGTTGAATACGCGGGAGGCCCCTACAATGAGCAGTTCTTC.